The 18 T cell receptor beta chains below come from one sample, sequenced in a study of beta chain features in type 1 diabetes. Expressed TCRB transcripts were sequenced after all isolated RNA was converted to cDNA. Method: immunoSEQ multiplex PCR; TCRdb's copy keeps in-frame clones and lacks some. The table includes approximately 160,000 clones, just over 9% detected once. Sequencing was carried out using central memory CD4+ T cells from blood. The receptors stem from a woman under 30 in good health.

This clone was detected only a few times. The V and J genes are TRBV18 and TRBJ2-1, with 7 positions matching TRBD1. CDR3 length: 14 residues. V trimming: 4 bases; J trimming: 6 bases; junction bases outside the gene matches: 6. From germline, CDR1 is KGHSH and CDR2 LQKENI. The CDR3: CASSRETGTNEQFF. The CDR3 bases are TGTGCCAGCTCACGGGAGACAGGGACCAATGAGCAGTTCTTC.

This clone was detected a few times. V is TRBV6-5 and J is TRBJ1-4; D might be TRBD1 (6 bases). The CDR3 has 15 residues. Per the germline V gene, CDR1 is MNHEY and CDR2 is SVGAGI. The V gene lost 0 bases and the J gene lost 6 bases, with 11 bases spanning the gap. The CDR3 bases are TGTGCCAGCAGTTACTCGTTCAGGGGAGATGAAAAACTGTTTTTT. Translated: CASSYSFRGDEKLFF.

This rearrangement joins TRBV10-3 to TRBJ1-1; tentative D call: TRBD1 (5 bases). Germline-derived CDR1 and CDR2 are ENHRY and SYGVKD. The length of the CDR3 is 13 residues. V was shortened by 4 bases and J by 4 bases, with 10 bases between the two germline ends. The CDR3 here is CAISAGGGTEAFF. The DNA of the CDR3 is TGTGCCATCAGTGCCGGGGGGGGCACTGAAGCTTTCTTT.

V and J are TRBV5-1 and TRBJ1-1, with D perhaps matching TRBD1 (5 bases). From germline, CDR1 is SGHRS and CDR2 YFSETQ. CDR3 size: 15 residues. Trimming stripped 4 bases from V and 1 base from J, with 14 bases between. The CDR3 loop reads CASSPSGGRNTEAFF. CDR3 nucleotide sequence: TGCGCCAGCAGCCCCTCGGGGGGAAGGAACACTGAAGCTTTCTTT.

V gene TRBV7-3 combines with J gene TRBJ1-3; D ambiguous. The CDR3 has 13 residues. V lost 6 bases and J lost 2, with 8 bases in between. Germline loops: CDR1 SGHTA, CDR2 FQGTGA. The chain's CDR3 is CASSLGTGNTIYF. The CDR3 DNA is TGTGCCAGCAGTCTGGGCACTGGAAACACCATATATTTT.

Here the CDR3 reads CASSRQLAATDTQYF. The CDR3 DNA sequence: TGTGCCAGCAGTCGCCAGCTAGCGGCAACAGATACGCAGTATTTT. The chain joins TRBV7-2 to TRBJ2-3; TRBD2 matches at 7 bases. The CDR3 contains 15 residues. Germline CDR1 reads SGHTA; CDR2 reads FQGNSA. Trimming removed 6 bases from V and 3 bases from J; junction bases left unmatched: 9. Using reference TRBV7-2 and TRBJ2-3 for the parts outside the CDR3, the full variable domain is GAGVSQSPSNKVTEKGKDVELRCDPISGHTALYWYRQSLGQGLEFLIYFQGNSAPDKSGLPSDRFSAERTGGSVSTLTIQRTQQEDSAVYLCASSRQLAATDTQYFGPGTRLTVL.

The chain combines TRBV15 with TRBJ2-1; 10 bases agree with TRBD1. This CDR3 region has 16 residues. CDR1 LNHNV and CDR2 YYDKDF come from the germline V gene (reference sequence). V shed 2 bases, J shed 7 bases, and the junction held 8 bases outside the gene matches. The CDR3 protein is CATSRPPGQGWNEQFF. In DNA form, the CDR3 reads TGTGCCACCAGCAGACCGCCGGGACAGGGGTGGAATGAGCAGTTCTTC. The whole variable domain, remainder taken from reference TRBV15 and TRBJ2-1, is DAMVIQNPRYQVTQFGKPVTLSCSQTLNHNVMYWYQQKSSQAPKLLFHYYDKDFNNEADTPDNFQSRRPNTSFCFLDIRSPGLGDTAMYLCATSRPPGQGWNEQFFGPGTRLTVL.

There are a few counts of this clone. This chain links TRBV6-1 with TRBJ1-6; 9 nucleotides agree with TRBD1. The CDR3 sequence is 14 residues long. Germline V gene data show CDR1 as MNHNS and CDR2 as SASEGT. V dropped 6 bases and J dropped 9; count of bases not matched to a gene: 6. The CDR3 DNA follows: TGTGCCAGCAGCCGGGACAGGGAAGGTTCACCCCTCCACTTT. It is translated as CASSRDREGSPLHF.

This chain joins TRBV5-4 and TRBJ2-2; D is possibly TRBD2 (5 bases). The CDR3 is 14 amino acids. Trimming took off 4 bases at V and 2 bases at J, with 9 bases between the two ends. CDR1 and CDR2 from the germline V gene are SGHNT and YYREEE (reference sequence). The CDR3 loop is CASSPDSNTGELFF. CDR3 nucleotide sequence: TGTGCCAGCAGCCCGGACTCAAACACCGGGGAGCTGTTTTTT.

This clone was recorded a few times. The rearrangement links TRBV6-5 to TRBJ1-2; the D is unclear. The CDR3 is 13 amino acids. Germline V gene sequence: CDR1 MNHEY, CDR2 SVGAGI. Trimming cost V 2 bases and J 7 bases, with 11 bases left between them. The CDR3 protein is CASSYEGGRGYTF. The CDR3 DNA reads as TGTGCCAGCAGTTACGAGGGAGGTCGTGGCTACACCTTC.

This sequence joins TRBV6-6 and TRBJ1-1; 7 bases line up with TRBD1. This CDR3 region has 13 residues. Unmatched junction bases numbered 5, after V lost 5 bases and J lost 5 bases. Germline assignment: CDR1 MNHNY and CDR2 SVGAGI (reference sequence). The CDR3 DNA is TGTGCCAGCAGTCCGACAGGGTGGACTGAAGCTTTCTTT. Protein sequence: CASSPTGWTEAFF.

CDR3 residues: CASSYSSAKNIQYF. For the CDR3, the DNA is TGTGCCAGCAGTTATAGTAGCGCCAAAAACATTCAGTACTTC. This chain connects TRBV6-6 to TRBJ2-4; D unclear. Germline CDR1 reads MNHNY; CDR2 reads SVGAGI (reference sequence). The CDR3 runs 14 residues. Trimming took off 3 bases at V and 1 base at J, with 7 bases between the two ends.

The rearrangement links TRBV30 to TRBJ1-5; no reliable D call. Per the germline V gene, CDR1 is GTSNPN and CDR2 is SVGIG (reference sequence). V lost 0 bases and J 0 bases, leaving 6 bases between the germline ends. CDR3 length: 14 amino acids. CDR3 in DNA: TGTGCCTGGAGTGTCACAGTTAGCAATCAGCCCCAGCATTTT. Residues: CAWSVTVSNQPQHF.

This clone was counted only a few times. The rearrangement links TRBV29-1 to TRBJ1-2; a possible D gene is TRBD1 (5 bases). The CDR3 totals 14 residues. The V gene lost 3 bases and the J gene lost 3 bases, with 14 bases spanning the gap. Per germline, CDR1 SQVTM and CDR2 ANQGSEA. The CDR3 sequence is CSVEGGVGDYGYTF. CDR3 coding DNA: TGCAGCGTTGAGGGGGGGGTCGGGGACTATGGCTACACCTTC.

This clone was seen more than once but under ten times. J is TRBJ2-1 and V is TRBV14, with 9 bases aligning to TRBD1. This CDR3 has 16 amino acids. Germline V gives CDR1 SGHDN, CDR2 FVKESK. Losses at the gene ends were 4 bases for V and 5 bases for J; bases not matched to a gene: 9. CDR3: CASSPLPGQGDNEQFF. The DNA of the CDR3 is TGTGCCAGCAGCCCTCTCCCGGGACAGGGAGACAATGAGCAGTTCTTC.

A note on this clone: Other DNA sequences in this specimen translate into the identical CDR3. V and J are TRBV20-1 and TRBJ1-2, with TRBD1 identical over 8 bases. Germline V gene data show CDR1 as DFQATT and CDR2 as SNEGSKA (reference sequence). Trimming took 6 bases from V and 5 from J; bases not matched to a gene: 2. This CDR3 region has 11 residues. DNA of the CDR3: TGCAGTGCCCGGACAGGGTATGGCTACACCTTC. Translated, it gives CSARTGYGYTF.

This clone has a count of ten or more. The chain links TRBV4-1 to TRBJ2-3; 7 nucleotides match TRBD2. Germline assignment: CDR1 MGHRA and CDR2 YSYEKL. After removal of 1 base from V and 5 bases from J, the junction contained 0 bases not matched to a gene. The CDR3 spans 13 residues. DNA of the CDR3: TGCGCCAGCAGCCAAGCGGGGGGAGATACGCAGTATTTT. The encoded protein is CASSQAGGDTQYF.

This clone was observed many times. The chain's CDR3 is CASGSSGLGDTQYF. Here the CDR3 DNA reads TGTGCTAGTGGTTCTAGCGGACTAGGGGATACGCAGTATTTT. The V call is TRBV12-5, the J call TRBJ2-3; 7 positions agree with TRBD2. In germline, CDR1 is LGHNT, CDR2 FRNRAP. Trimming at V came to 4 bases and at J to 6 bases, leaving 7 bases not matched to a gene. CDR3 length: 14 residues.